This T cell receptor beta chain is from a study of cytomegalovirus exposure and HLA in healthy donors. Study-wide results and caveats: Across all donors, roughly uniform sequencing depth was an assumption of the presence/absence analyses. For cytomegalovirus status, the classifier reportedly gave diagnoses with high specificity and sensitivity. In a later analysis, a missense DCLRE1C variant was linked to TCR beta V- and J-gene trimming. In a later analysis, at a false discovery rate of 0.05, about 17,000 TCR beta sequences matched HLA alleles.

About this clone itself: The target antigen is unknown.

With V trimmed by 2 bases and J by 9 bases, 4 bases remained unmatched. Germline V CDR1 and CDR2: SGHTA, FQGNSA. The CDR3 length is 14 residues. This PCR relied on a set of 60 Vbeta primers and 13 Jbeta primers. Assay used: immunoSEQ multiplex PCR; TCRdb lists only in-frame clones, some missing. The table counts 130,000 or so clones; around 2.2% lies in the top ten. Specimen: PBMCs. The chain is built from TRBV7-2 and TRBJ2-1; 10 bases fit TRBD1. This sequence originates from a woman in her late teens or twenties in good health and CMV-seronegative. The CDR3 DNA follows: TGTGCCAGCAGCTTAATGGGACAGGGGTTTGAGCAGTTCTTC. Translation: CASSLMGQGFEQFF.